This T cell receptor beta chain was captured in a study of blood T cell repertoires in COVID-19. This CDR3 spans 14 amino acids. Germline assignment: CDR1 SEHNR and CDR2 FQNEAQ (reference sequence). With 8 bases clipped from V and 3 bases from J, the junction kept 8 bases outside the gene matches. Profiled with immunoSEQ multiplex PCR; TCRdb holds only in-frame clones, not every one. The sample shows some 140,000 clones, around three quarters of them seen only once. The V gene is TRBV7-9, the J gene TRBJ2-3; 7 bases are shared with TRBD1. The material sequenced was peripheral blood. The sequence was collected from a man in his sixties with acute or convalescent COVID-19. The CDR3 spells CASVRQGVTDTQYF. The DNA of the CDR3 is TGTGCCAGCGTCCGGCAGGGGGTAACAGATACGCAGTATTTT.